These T cell receptor beta chains were read from a single sample in a study of identical twins. TCRdb re-derived calls from the 5' RACE reads in MiXCR, one entry per CDR3 protein. The sample has roughly 1,500,000 distinct CDR3 sequences; less than 40% are singletons. The sequenced material came from cord blood. The receptors stem from a newborn girl in good health. Both conserved end residues are trimmed from each CDR3. Each record gives: V gene, D gene, J gene, CDR3 protein. A D gene is named only where the DNA matches it firmly.

v_gene: TRBV20-1; d_gene: TRBD2; j_gene: TRBJ2-7; CDR3aa: SASFGGSNYEQY
v_gene: TRBV15; d_gene: .; j_gene: TRBJ1-6; CDR3aa: ATSSISYNSPLH
v_gene: TRBV7-6; d_gene: .; j_gene: TRBJ2-7; CDR3aa: ASSSGGSVYEQY
v_gene: TRBV5-6; d_gene: .; j_gene: TRBJ1-2; CDR3aa: SGEQGDYGYT
v_gene: TRBV6-1; d_gene: .; j_gene: TRBJ1-1; CDR3aa: ASSIRGFEAF
v_gene: TRBV7-2; d_gene: TRBD2; j_gene: TRBJ2-1; CDR3aa: ASSFRTSGYNEQF
v_gene: TRBV27; d_gene: TRBD1; j_gene: TRBJ2-4; CDR3aa: ASSLWGDRGVRAKNIQY
v_gene: TRBV6-2/TRBV6-3; d_gene: TRBD2; j_gene: TRBJ2-3; CDR3aa: ASSPWLSGGGDTQY
v_gene: TRBV4-1; d_gene: .; j_gene: .; CDR3aa: ASSQDLGGYNEQY
v_gene: TRBV20-1; d_gene: TRBD1; j_gene: TRBJ1-2; CDR3aa: SARRDRGVDGYT
v_gene: TRBV12-3/TRBV12-4; d_gene: .; j_gene: TRBJ2-7; CDR3aa: ASSPGQNEQY
v_gene: TRBV7-2; d_gene: .; j_gene: TRBJ2-3; CDR3aa: ASSLGAEADTQY
v_gene: TRBV25-1; d_gene: TRBD2; j_gene: TRBJ2-5; CDR3aa: ASSDWGLMQETQY
v_gene: TRBV3-1; d_gene: .; j_gene: TRBJ1-1; CDR3aa: ASSQDGGWTEAF
v_gene: TRBV29-1; d_gene: TRBD2; j_gene: TRBJ2-3; CDR3aa: SVSGRYTDTQY
v_gene: TRBV4-1; d_gene: TRBD2; j_gene: TRBJ2-3; CDR3aa: ASSGREVEADTQY
v_gene: TRBV28; d_gene: TRBD1; j_gene: TRBJ2-7; CDR3aa: ASSFLPGTGVYEQY
v_gene: TRBV10-3; d_gene: .; j_gene: TRBJ2-2; CDR3aa: AISDPSGTGELF
v_gene: TRBV12-3/TRBV12-4; d_gene: .; j_gene: TRBJ2-1; CDR3aa: ASSLASISYNEQF
v_gene: TRBV6-6; d_gene: TRBD1; j_gene: TRBJ1-2; CDR3aa: ASSPDRGRDYGYT
v_gene: TRBV4-1; d_gene: TRBD2; j_gene: TRBJ2-1; CDR3aa: ASSQVLSGRRKGNEQF
v_gene: TRBV7-9; d_gene: .; j_gene: TRBJ2-7; CDR3aa: ASSFASPPYEQY
v_gene: TRBV28; d_gene: .; j_gene: TRBJ2-5; CDR3aa: ASSPLGRNQETQY
v_gene: TRBV5-1; d_gene: .; j_gene: .; CDR3aa: ASTLGESSYNEQY
v_gene: TRBV29-1; d_gene: .; j_gene: TRBJ1-1; CDR3aa: SVGDPQWTTEAF
v_gene: TRBV29-1; d_gene: .; j_gene: TRBJ1-1; CDR3aa: SVRYFGLTVYTEAF
v_gene: TRBV4-1; d_gene: .; j_gene: TRBJ2-2; CDR3aa: ASSQEGTGAGELF
v_gene: TRBV4-2; d_gene: .; j_gene: .; CDR3aa: ASSQEQAREETQY
v_gene: TRBV5-6; d_gene: .; j_gene: TRBJ2-7; CDR3aa: ASSPEPGTLTRIYEQY
v_gene: TRBV20-1; d_gene: .; j_gene: TRBJ2-3; CDR3aa: SVEGGIGADTQY
v_gene: TRBV6-1; d_gene: TRBD1; j_gene: TRBJ1-2; CDR3aa: ASSAPRDSVGYGYT
v_gene: TRBV20-1; d_gene: .; j_gene: TRBJ2-5; CDR3aa: SATQGRGFQETQY
v_gene: TRBV9; d_gene: TRBD2; j_gene: TRBJ2-2; CDR3aa: ASSVDPRGGAKTGELF
v_gene: TRBV4-1; d_gene: TRBD2; j_gene: TRBJ2-1; CDR3aa: ASSQYLAGGPFSYNEQF
v_gene: TRBV4-1; d_gene: .; j_gene: TRBJ2-3; CDR3aa: ASSQDRLKSTDTQY
v_gene: TRBV2; d_gene: .; j_gene: TRBJ2-6; CDR3aa: ASPRQSGANVLT
v_gene: TRBV21-1; d_gene: .; j_gene: TRBJ2-7; CDR3aa: ASSKANYFRTSAYEQY